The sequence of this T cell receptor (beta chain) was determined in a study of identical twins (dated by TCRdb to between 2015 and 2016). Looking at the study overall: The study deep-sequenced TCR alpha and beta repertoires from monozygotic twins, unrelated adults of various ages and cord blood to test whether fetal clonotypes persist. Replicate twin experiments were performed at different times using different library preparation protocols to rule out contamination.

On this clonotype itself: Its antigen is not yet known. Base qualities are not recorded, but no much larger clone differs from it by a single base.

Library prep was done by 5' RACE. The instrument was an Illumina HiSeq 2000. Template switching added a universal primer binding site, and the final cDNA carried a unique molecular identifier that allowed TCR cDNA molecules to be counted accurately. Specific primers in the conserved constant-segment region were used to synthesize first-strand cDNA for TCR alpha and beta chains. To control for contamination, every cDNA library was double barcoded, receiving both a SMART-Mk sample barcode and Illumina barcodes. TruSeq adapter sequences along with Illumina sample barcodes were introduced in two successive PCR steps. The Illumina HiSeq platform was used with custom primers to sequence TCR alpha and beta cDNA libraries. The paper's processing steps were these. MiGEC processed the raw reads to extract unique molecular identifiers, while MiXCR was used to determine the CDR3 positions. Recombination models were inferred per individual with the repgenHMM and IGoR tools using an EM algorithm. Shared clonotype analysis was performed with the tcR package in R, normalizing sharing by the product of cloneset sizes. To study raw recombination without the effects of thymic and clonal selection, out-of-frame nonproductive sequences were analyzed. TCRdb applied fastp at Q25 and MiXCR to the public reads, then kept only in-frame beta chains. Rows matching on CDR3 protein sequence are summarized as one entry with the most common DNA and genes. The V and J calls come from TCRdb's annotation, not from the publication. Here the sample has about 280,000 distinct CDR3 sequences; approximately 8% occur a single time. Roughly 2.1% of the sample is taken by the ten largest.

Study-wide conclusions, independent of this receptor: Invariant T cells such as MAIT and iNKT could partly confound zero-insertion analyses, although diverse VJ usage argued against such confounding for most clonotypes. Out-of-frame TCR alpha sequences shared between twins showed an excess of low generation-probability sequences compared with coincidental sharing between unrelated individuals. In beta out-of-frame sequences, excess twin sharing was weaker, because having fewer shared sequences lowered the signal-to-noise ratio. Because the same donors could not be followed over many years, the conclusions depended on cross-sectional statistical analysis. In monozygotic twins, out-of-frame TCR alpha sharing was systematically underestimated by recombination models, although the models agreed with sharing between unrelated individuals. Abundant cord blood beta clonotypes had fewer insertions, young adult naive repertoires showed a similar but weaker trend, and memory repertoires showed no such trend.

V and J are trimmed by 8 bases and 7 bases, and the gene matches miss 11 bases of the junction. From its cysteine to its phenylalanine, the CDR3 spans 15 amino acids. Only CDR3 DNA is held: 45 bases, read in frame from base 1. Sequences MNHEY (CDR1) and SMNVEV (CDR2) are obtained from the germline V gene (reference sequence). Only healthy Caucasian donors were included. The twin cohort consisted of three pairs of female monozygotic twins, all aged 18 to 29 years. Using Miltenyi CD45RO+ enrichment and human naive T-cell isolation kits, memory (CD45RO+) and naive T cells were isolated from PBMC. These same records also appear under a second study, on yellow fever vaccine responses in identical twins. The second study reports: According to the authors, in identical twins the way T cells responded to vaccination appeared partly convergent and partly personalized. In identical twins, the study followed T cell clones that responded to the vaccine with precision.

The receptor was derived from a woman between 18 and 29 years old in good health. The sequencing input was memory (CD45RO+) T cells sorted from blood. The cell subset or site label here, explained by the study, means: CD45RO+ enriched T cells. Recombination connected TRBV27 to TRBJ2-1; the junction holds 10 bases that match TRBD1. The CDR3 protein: CASSPLGTGVNEQFF. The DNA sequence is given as TGTGCCAGCTCCCCCCTAGGGACAGGGGTAAATGAGCAGTTCTTC.